By frequency in the sample, the clone carrying this T cell receptor beta chain is medium-sized. These data originate in a study of long-term antiretroviral therapy in people with HIV. Germline-derived CDR1 and CDR2 are SGDLS and YYNGEE. The CDR3 is made up of 15 amino acids. V lost 4 bases to trimming and J lost 1 base; unmatched junction nucleotides: 4. The assay used was immunoSEQ (version v3.0), run at survey level. Clones were read by immunoSEQ multiplex PCR, and TCRdb kept only the in-frame ones, dropping some. The table has around 30,000 clones, roughly 93% seen once. The sequence derives from a middle-aged man with HIV. Sequences were derived from unsorted PBMCs, sampled 6.2 years after starting antiretroviral therapy. V gene TRBV9 combines with J gene TRBJ2-1; 8 bases fit TRBD2. Written as DNA, the CDR3 is TGTGCCAGCAGCTCCGGGGGGGCATCCTACAATGAGCAGTTCTTC. Protein product: CASSSGGASYNEQFF. The whole variable domain, remainder taken from reference TRBV9 and TRBJ2-1, is DSGVTQTPKHLITATGQRVTLRCSPRSGDLSVYWYQQSLDQGLQFLIQYYNGEERAKGNILERFSAQQFPDLHSELNLSSLELGDSALYFCASSSGGASYNEQFFGPGTRLTVL.